The entry below describes one T cell receptor (beta chain). The antigen remains unidentified. Looked up from germline, CDR1 is GTSNPN and CDR2 is SVGIG (reference sequence). V trimming: 1 base; J trimming: 2 bases; junction bases outside the gene matches: 5. This CDR3 region has 14 residues. Second doses were pooled across both intervals (about 4 or about 12 weeks). Profiled with immunoSEQ multiplex PCR; TCRdb holds only in-frame clones, not every one. This sample has roughly 120,000 clones, with 86% found just once. The source of the sample is a study of T cell responses to AZD1222 COVID-19 vaccine. Study-wide results and caveats: Dominant at 160-218 and 743-854, vaccine-associated CD4 TCRs also spanned spike. Spike-specific TCR breadth and depth both grew after two AZD1222 doses. Within unmutated variant regions lay the reported targets of nearly half of spike-specific TCRs.

The clonotype comes from an adult who received the AZD1222 COVID-19 vaccine. The sample consisted of peripheral blood, taken 28 days after the second AZD1222 dose. The chain has TRBV30 and TRBJ2-7, with 7 bases identical to TRBD2. CDR3 amino acids: CAWSELAGTYEQYF. The CDR3 nucleotides are TGTGCCTGGAGTGAGTTAGCGGGTACCTACGAGCAGTACTTC.